The 15 T cell receptor beta chains below all came from one sample that was sequenced in a study of blood T cell repertoires in COVID-19. Sequencing used immunoSEQ multiplex PCR; TCRdb keeps in-frame clones, though not all of them. The table records 50,000 to 65,000 clones, about four fifths of them present only once. The specimen sequenced was peripheral blood. The receptors here all came from a human donor in a cohort sampled during active COVID-19.

This clone ranks as medium-sized (0.01 to 0.1%). The chain recombines TRBV6-5 with TRBJ1-2; 8 bases fit TRBD1. The germline V gene has CDR1 MNHEY and CDR2 SVGAGI. CDR3 size: 13 residues. Germline trimming cut 6 bases from V and 1 base from J; bases unmatched to any gene: 1. The CDR3 protein is CASRQGVNYGYTF. The CDR3 DNA is TGTGCCAGCAGACAGGGGGTTAACTATGGCTACACCTTC.

The chain couples TRBV21-1 to TRBJ2-1; no check of the table's D call, TRBD2, against the DNA was made. TRBV21-1 is annotated as a pseudogene. The CDR3 has 14 residues. CDR3 sequence reads: CASSPLGSGNEQFF. CDR3 nucleotide sequence: TGTGCCAGCAGCCCCCTAGGATCTGGGAATGAGCAGTTCTTC.

This sequence joins TRBV5-1 and TRBJ1-2; 8 nucleotides agree with TRBD1. V lost 0 bases and J lost 8; bases outside the gene matches: 9. The CDR3 loop spans 15 amino acids. The V gene's germline CDR1 is SGHRS and CDR2 YFSETQ. The CDR3 nucleotides are TGCGCCAGCAGCTTGGTGGGCGGGACAGGTGGAGGCTACACCTTC. Encoded protein: CASSLVGGTGGGYTF.

The chain has TRBV20-1 and TRBJ2-7; 9 bases line up with TRBD2. V was clipped by 3 bases and J by 2 bases; unmatched bases: 5. Per the germline V gene, CDR1 is DFQATT and CDR2 is SNEGSKA (reference sequence). This CDR3 contains 14 residues. CDR3: CSASRASGAYEQYF. The CDR3 DNA sequence: TGCAGTGCTAGTCGGGCTAGCGGGGCCTACGAGCAGTACTTC.

The genes are TRBV18 and TRBJ2-3; 8 nucleotides line up with TRBD1. V lost 5 bases to trimming and J lost 5 bases; unmatched junction nucleotides: 6. The CDR3 has 14 amino acids. The germline CDR1 and CDR2 sequences are KGHSH and LQKENI. This CDR3 reads CASSSGQGQDTQYF. The CDR3 DNA is TGTGCCAGCTCATCCGGACAGGGTCAAGATACGCAGTATTTT.

V is TRBV7-9 and J is TRBJ1-2; TRBD1 might be the D (6 bases). The CDR3 is 14 residues long. The V end lost 1 base, the J end lost 4 bases, and 10 bases lay between the germline ends. The germline gives CDR1 SEHNR, CDR2 FQNEAQ (reference sequence). The CDR3 DNA sequence: TGTGCCAGCAGCTTAGGAGGGGGAAGCTATGGCTACACCTTC. This gives the protein CASSLGGGSYGYTF.

V gene TRBV4-1 combines with J gene TRBJ2-5; 8 nucleotides align to TRBD1. The CDR3 is 15 residues long. V dropped 4 bases and J dropped 5; count of bases not matched to a gene: 9. Germline CDR1 reads MGHRA; CDR2 reads YSYEKL. In DNA, the CDR3 is TGCGCCAGCAGCCTCGGACAGGGTATTTTGGAGACCCAGTACTTC. Encoded protein: CASSLGQGILETQYF.

The chain combines TRBV3-1 (or the pseudogene TRBV3-2) with TRBJ2-2; D not resolved. Germline-derived CDR1 and CDR2 are LGHDT and YNNKEL (reference sequence). V was trimmed by 4 bases and J by 4 bases, leaving 10 bases between them. CDR3 length equals 14 residues. This CDR3 reads CASSPPQATGELFF. CDR3 sequence (DNA): TGTGCCAGCAGCCCCCCTCAGGCCACCGGGGAGCTGTTTTTT.

The V gene is TRBV2, the J gene TRBJ1-2; maybe TRBD1 (5 bases). The CDR3 has 15 amino acids. V lost 6 bases and J 0 bases, leaving 14 bases between the germline ends. Germline V lookup: CDR1 SNHLY, CDR2 FYNNEI. The DNA of the CDR3 is TGTGCCAGCAGAGTGACAGCCCAAGCTAACTATGGCTACACCTTC. Residues: CASRVTAQANYGYTF.

The chain combines TRBV11-3 with TRBJ2-7; tentative D call: TRBD1 (5 bases). Germline CDR1 reads SGHNT; CDR2 reads YENEEA. The CDR3 runs 14 residues. Trimming stripped 5 bases from V and 5 bases from J, with 16 bases between. As DNA, the CDR3 is TGTGCCAGCAGCCCGTTCCAGGGTTCCCACGAGCAGTACTTC. It yields the protein CASSPFQGSHEQYF.

The chain carries TRBV6-5 and TRBJ1-1; a possible D gene is TRBD1 (5 bases). The CDR3 consists of 16 residues. Germline CDR1 reads MNHEY; CDR2 reads SVGAGI. Trimming took off 0 bases at V and 0 bases at J, with 11 bases between the two ends. The CDR3 sequence: CASSYSAGILNTEAFF. DNA for the CDR3: TGTGCCAGCAGTTACTCGGCAGGGATCCTGAACACTGAAGCTTTCTTT.

This clone was detected only a few times. This chain links TRBV18 with TRBJ2-3; 8 bases agree with TRBD1. The CDR3 spans 16 residues. Germline assignment: CDR1 KGHSH and CDR2 LQKENI. Losses at the gene ends were 5 bases for V and 5 bases for J; bases not matched to a gene: 12. CDR3 sequence (DNA): TGTGCCAGCTCAACCCAACCGGGACAGGTTAAAGATACGCAGTATTTT. Protein sequence: CASSTQPGQVKDTQYF.

The chain recombines TRBV18 with TRBJ2-7; 8 bases map to TRBD1. The CDR3 is made up of 14 amino acids. The V gene end was trimmed by 3 bases and the J gene end by 3 bases; junction bases not matched to a gene: 4. Germline loops: CDR1 KGHSH, CDR2 LQKENI. The CDR3, as DNA: TGTGCCAGCTCACCGCAGGGGGCCAACTACGAGCAGTACTTC. This gives the protein CASSPQGANYEQYF.

The genes are TRBV10-3 and TRBJ2-2; D uncertain. The CDR3 is 13 amino acids. Germline V gene sequence: CDR1 ENHRY, CDR2 SYGVKD. V was pared by 10 bases and J by 2 bases, with 11 bases between. The DNA for the CDR3 is TGTGCCACCGTTCCTACCAACACCGGGGAGCTGTTTTTT. Translated: CATVPTNTGELFF.

The chain recombines TRBV11-2 with TRBJ2-5, with TRBD2 matching 8 bases. Germline values: CDR1 SGHAT, CDR2 FQNNGV. This CDR3 is 15 amino acids long. V was clipped by 1 base and J by 4 bases; unmatched bases: 5. CDR3 residues: CASSLVGAGGETQYF. For the CDR3, the DNA is TGTGCCAGCAGCTTAGTAGGGGCGGGAGGAGAGACCCAGTACTTC.